A selection of T cell receptor beta chains follows, all from one sample in a study of identical twins. In TCRdb, the 5' RACE reads were re-called with MiXCR into one record per CDR3 protein. Of approximately 680,000 distinct CDR3 sequences in the sample, 7.1% are singletons; the top ten hold 1.6%. This same sample was also taken into another study, of yellow fever vaccine responses in identical twins.

Sequenced input: PBMCs. The origin of the receptors is a woman aged 18-30 years in good health. The CDR3 runs from the conserved cysteine through the conserved F or W. A D gene is named only where the DNA matches it firmly. A row's size may be missing; if present it is once, few, many or a size class.

clone size: many; D gene: -; V gene: TRBV4-1; J gene: TRBJ2-5; CDR3 DNA: TGCGCCAGCAGCGCCCGGGACTCGTACCAAGAGACCCAGTACTTC; CDR3 protein: CASSARDSYQETQYF
clone size: few; D gene: -; V gene: TRBV4-1; J gene: TRBJ1-1; CDR3 DNA: TGCGCCAGCAGCCAAGAAAACTGGTTGGGCACTGAAGCTTTCTTT; CDR3 protein: CASSQENWLGTEAFF
clone size: few; D gene: TRBD1; V gene: TRBV11-2; J gene: TRBJ2-1; CDR3 DNA: TGTGCCACCTCCTTGACAGGGGGCGCCTACAATGAGCAGTTCTTC; CDR3 protein: CATSLTGGAYNEQFF
clone size: few; D gene: -; V gene: TRBV10-2; J gene: TRBJ2-4; CDR3 DNA: TGCGCCAGCAGTGAGTCTTCAGGAAGGGGGATAGGTTTAGCCAAAAACATTCAGTACTTC; CDR3 protein: CASSESSGRGIGLAKNIQYF
clone size: -; D gene: -; V gene: TRBV4-1; J gene: TRBJ2-3; CDR3 DNA: TGCGCCAGCAGCCAAGAAATAGCGCTTAGCACAGATACGCAGTATTTT; CDR3 protein: CASSQEIALSTDTQYF
clone size: few; D gene: TRBD2; V gene: TRBV5-1; J gene: TRBJ2-3; CDR3 DNA: TGCGCCAGCAGCCCCCTCGCTAGCGGTCTTAGCACAGATACGCAGTATTTT; CDR3 protein: CASSPLASGLSTDTQYF
clone size: -; D gene: TRBD2; V gene: TRBV24-1; J gene: TRBJ2-1; CDR3 DNA: TGTGCCACCAGTGACAGCGGACTAGCGGGAGTCGGAGGGGATTACAATGAGCAGTTCTTC; CDR3 protein: CATSDSGLAGVGGDYNEQFF
clone size: -; D gene: TRBD2; V gene: TRBV20-1; J gene: TRBJ2-5; CDR3 DNA: TGCAGTGCTAGAGATTTGCTAGCGGGGTTTCAAGAGACCCAGTACTTC; CDR3 protein: CSARDLLAGFQETQYF
clone size: many; D gene: TRBD1; V gene: TRBV5-1; J gene: TRBJ1-1; CDR3 DNA: TGCGCCAGCAGCCCCCTGGGACAGGGGGCCTTTGGCACTGAAGCTTTCTTT; CDR3 protein: CASSPLGQGAFGTEAFF
clone size: -; D gene: TRBD2; V gene: TRBV12-3/TRBV12-4; J gene: TRBJ2-2; CDR3 DNA: TGTACCATCAGTGCCCAGACTAGCGGGAGGGCCAATGTTCTCGGGGAGCTGTTTTTT; CDR3 protein: CTISAQTSGRANVLGELFF
clone size: few; D gene: -; V gene: TRBV12-3/TRBV12-4; J gene: TRBJ2-3; CDR3 DNA: TGTGCCAGCAGTTTGGTCCTTGGAGAGGGACCAGATACGCAGTATTTT; CDR3 protein: CASSLVLGEGPDTQYF
clone size: -; D gene: TRBD2; V gene: TRBV11-2; J gene: TRBJ2-1; CDR3 DNA: TGTGCCAGCAGCTTACATAGCGGGAGCTCCTACAATGAGCAGTTCTTC; CDR3 protein: CASSLHSGSSYNEQFF
clone size: few; D gene: TRBD1; V gene: TRBV15; J gene: TRBJ2-2; CDR3 DNA: TGTGCCACCAGCAGAGAGGTCACAGGGGCCTTCGGCACCGGGGAGCTGTTTTTT; CDR3 protein: CATSREVTGAFGTGELFF
clone size: -; D gene: -; V gene: TRBV5-1; J gene: TRBJ2-7; CDR3 DNA: TGCGCCAGCAGCTTGGAGTGGGGGGCTCTCTACGAGCAGTACTTC; CDR3 protein: CASSLEWGALYEQYF
clone size: many; D gene: TRBD1; V gene: TRBV5-1; J gene: TRBJ1-5; CDR3 DNA: TGTGCCAGCAGCTTGGCAGGGGGAAGCAATCAGCCCCAGCATTTT; CDR3 protein: CASSLAGGSNQPQHF
clone size: many; D gene: TRBD1; V gene: TRBV2; J gene: TRBJ1-4; CDR3 DNA: TGTGCCAGCAGTTACAACAGGGGAACTAATGAAAAACTGTTTTTT; CDR3 protein: CASSYNRGTNEKLFF
clone size: many; D gene: -; V gene: TRBV7-6; J gene: TRBJ2-3; CDR3 DNA: TGTGCCAGCAGCCCAGAGGCAGTGCACACAGATACGCAGTATTTT; CDR3 protein: CASSPEAVHTDTQYF
clone size: few; D gene: TRBD1; V gene: TRBV5-1; J gene: TRBJ1-2; CDR3 DNA: TGCGCCAGCAGCTTGGCCCGTCAGGGGGCGGAAGGCTACACCTTC; CDR3 protein: CASSLARQGAEGYTF
clone size: many; D gene: -; V gene: TRBV27; J gene: TRBJ2-1; CDR3 DNA: TGTGCCAGCAGTTATGGGGGAGGATCTGGTGAGCAGTTCTTC; CDR3 protein: CASSYGGGSGEQFF
clone size: -; D gene: TRBD1; V gene: TRBV2; J gene: TRBJ2-1; CDR3 DNA: TGTGCCAGCAGTTTCCAACGAAACGGACAGGTCTACTCCTACAATGAGCAGTTCTTC; CDR3 protein: CASSFQRNGQVYSYNEQFF
clone size: -; D gene: -; V gene: TRBV3-1; J gene: TRBJ2-3; CDR3 DNA: TGTGCCAGCAGCCAAGAAACTAAGCACCCGTATTTT; CDR3 protein: CASSQETKHPYF
clone size: many; D gene: -; V gene: TRBV6-1; J gene: TRBJ2-5; CDR3 DNA: TGTGCCAGCAGTGGCGGGGTGGAGACCCAGTACTTC; CDR3 protein: CASSGGVETQYF
clone size: many; D gene: TRBD1; V gene: TRBV5-1; J gene: TRBJ2-2; CDR3 DNA: TGCGCCAGCAGCGACCCGGGACAGGGGAACACCGGGGAGCTGTTTTTT; CDR3 protein: CASSDPGQGNTGELFF
clone size: -; D gene: -; V gene: TRBV10-1; J gene: TRBJ2-7; CDR3 DNA: TGCGCCAGCAGTGAGCCGAGATCTGGCGAGCAGTACTTC; CDR3 protein: CASSEPRSGEQYF
clone size: many; D gene: -; V gene: TRBV29-1; J gene: TRBJ1-1; CDR3 DNA: TGCAGCGTTGAAGAAGGTTTAGGCACTGAAGCTTTCTTT; CDR3 protein: CSVEEGLGTEAFF
clone size: few; D gene: TRBD1; V gene: TRBV29-1; J gene: TRBJ2-3; CDR3 DNA: TGCAGCGTGGAGGCAGGGGGCATAGATACGCAGTATTTT; CDR3 protein: CSVEAGGIDTQYF
clone size: few; D gene: -; V gene: TRBV11-2; J gene: TRBJ2-1; CDR3 DNA: TGTGCCAGCAGCTTGGGGGACACTAGGGCTTCCTACAATGAGCAGTTCTTC; CDR3 protein: CASSLGDTRASYNEQFF
clone size: few; D gene: -; V gene: TRBV7-8; J gene: TRBJ1-5; CDR3 DNA: TGTGCCAGCAGCTTCAGGTCCGCGCGGCAGCCCCAGCATTTT; CDR3 protein: CASSFRSARQPQHF